The rows below give T cell receptor beta chains drawn from one sample of a study of tumour-infiltrating T cells in Burkitt lymphoma. Clones were read by immunoSEQ multiplex PCR, and TCRdb kept only the in-frame ones, dropping some. The sample holds 2,500 to 3,000 clones, roughly three quarters seen once. Sequenced material: tumor tissue. These TCRs come from a human donor with diffuse large B-cell lymphoma. Each CDR3 is given with its conserved first and last residue. The D gene is left open where the match is weak. Part of the rows lack a size; the others show once, few, many or a class for expanded clones.

V	size	J	D	DNA	CDR3
TRBV7-6	.	TRBJ1-1	.	TGTGCCAGCAGCCCCGTGGGAGGGAAGGACACTGAAGCTTTCTTT	CASSPVGGKDTEAFF
TRBV7-8	few	TRBJ2-7	TRBD1	TGTGCCAGCAGCTCGACAGGGTCCCTTTGGGACGAGCAGTACTTC	CASSSTGSLWDEQYF
TRBV27	.	TRBJ2-3	.	TGTGCCAGCAGCTGGCAGGGGTTCACAGATACGCAGTATTTT	CASSWQGFTDTQYF
TRBV27	few	TRBJ1-1	.	TGTGCCAGCAGTTTATCGAAGGGACATGACCTCCCTGAAGCTTTCTTT	CASSLSKGHDLPEAFF
TRBV7-2	.	TRBJ2-7	.	TGTGCCAGCAGCTTAGTTTGGAACGAGCAGTACTTC	CASSLVWNEQYF
TRBV27	.	TRBJ2-7	.	TGTGCCAGCAGTCCACAGGTGAACTACGAGCAGTACTTC	CASSPQVNYEQYF
TRBV15	.	TRBJ1-3	TRBD1	TGTGCCACCAGCAGAGGACAGGGCGACACCATATATTTT	CATSRGQGDTIYF
TRBV27	few	TRBJ1-5	.	TGTGCCAGCAGAACTACAGGGTGGTCTGATCAGCCCCAGCATTTT	CASRTTGWSDQPQHF
TRBV7-3	.	TRBJ1-1	TRBD1	TGTGCCAGCAGCTTCGACAGGGGGAACACTGAAGCTTTCTTT	CASSFDRGNTEAFF
TRBV7-9	.	TRBJ1-2	.	TGTGCCAGCAGCTTAGCTGGCGGAACCAACTATGGCTACACCTTC	CASSLAGGTNYGYTF
TRBV27	.	TRBJ2-1	.	TGTGCCAGCAGTTTAGGGGGGAATGAGCAGTTCTTC	CASSLGGNEQFF
TRBV6-4	once	TRBJ1-1	.	TGTGCCAGCAGTGAAACTGCCGGGACAACCCTAGCTTTCTTT	CASSETAGTTLAFF
TRBV18	.	TRBJ1-2	.	TGTGCCAGCTCACCACAGGATTCAGGGGCGGATAGCTATGGCTACACCTTC	CASSPQDSGADSYGYTF
TRBV18	.	TRBJ2-1	.	TGTGCCAGCTCACCAGACAGCGACAATGAGCAGTTCTTC	CASSPDSDNEQFF
TRBV28	.	TRBJ2-5	TRBD2	TGTGCCAGCAGTTTCCCCCCGGGAGAGCGGGGGGGCGGGACCCAGTACTTC	CASSFPPGERGGGTQYF
TRBV13	few	TRBJ1-4	TRBD1	TGTGCCAGCAGCCAATTCCTGGACAGGGGGACCTCTGCATCTAATGAAAAACTGTTTTTT	CASSQFLDRGTSASNEKLFF
TRBV6-1	.	TRBJ2-2	TRBD1	TGTGCCAGCAGTGAAGGGACAGGGGGGTACACCGGGGAGCTGTTTTTT	CASSEGTGGYTGELFF
TRBV4-1	.	TRBJ1-2	.	TGCGCCAGCAGCCAAGTGGTTCGAGACCCAACTAACTATGGCTACACCTTC	CASSQVVRDPTNYGYTF
TRBV4-3	.	TRBJ2-1	.	TGCGCCAGCAGCCAAGATGGCCGTTCTGAGCAGTTCTTC	CASSQDGRSEQFF
TRBV21-1	few	TRBJ2-1	.	TGTGCCAGCAGCAACGGAGTAGGTGAGCAGTTCTTC	CASSNGVGEQFF
TRBV4-2	.	TRBJ2-5	.	TGTGCCAGCAGCCAATATCGCAGCGACAGGAGTAAAGAGACCCAGTACTTC	CASSQYRSDRSKETQYF
TRBV5-1	.	TRBJ2-5	.	TGCGCCAGCAGGGTAGATCAAGAGACCCAGTACTTC	CASRVDQETQYF
TRBV4-3	.	TRBJ2-7	.	TGCGCCAGCAGCCAAGTCGTAATAGGGGGGGCCTACGAGCAGTACTTC	CASSQVVIGGAYEQYF
TRBV9	large	TRBJ1-2	.	TGTGCCAGCAGCCCCCGTCGGTTGGGGGATTCCCCGTACTATGGCTACACCTTC	CASSPRRLGDSPYYGYTF
TRBV10-1	.	TRBJ2-2	.	TGCGCCAGCAGGGGAGACACCGGGGAGCTGTTTTTT	CASRGDTGELFF
TRBV30	.	TRBJ2-7	TRBD1	TGTGCCTACTCCCCCGGGACAGCCTACGAGCAGTACTTC	CAYSPGTAYEQYF
TRBV9	.	TRBJ2-3	.	TGTGCCAGCAGCGTACGGGGTAGCACAGATACGCAGTATTTT	CASSVRGSTDTQYF
TRBV7-8	.	TRBJ2-7	.	TGTGCCAGCAGCTTTGGGGAAATTGCCGAGCAGTACTTC	CASSFGEIAEQYF
TRBV29-1	few	TRBJ2-3	.	TGCAGCGTTGAAGATAGGATAGCGGCCGCCACAGATACGCAGTATTTT	CSVEDRIAAATDTQYF
TRBV9	.	TRBJ1-2	.	TGTGCCAGCAGCGTAGGGGAGTTAGGCTACACCTTC	CASSVGELGYTF
TRBV29-1	.	TRBJ1-2	.	TGCAGCGTTAACCGACAGTCTTTTGGCTATGGCTACACCTTC	CSVNRQSFGYGYTF
TRBV2	.	TRBJ2-7	.	TGTGCCAGCAGTTACAGAACCTACGAGCAGTACTTC	CASSYRTYEQYF
TRBV19	few	TRBJ2-5	.	TGTGCCAGTAGTAACCGAGGAGGGGGCGCTGAGACCCAGTACTTC	CASSNRGGGAETQYF
TRBV9	.	TRBJ2-5	TRBD2	TGTGCCAGCAGCCCCGGGACTAGGGAGACCCAGTACTTC	CASSPGTRETQYF
TRBV29-1	.	TRBJ1-2	.	TGCAGCGTTTTTCTCGGGACTTACGATGGCTACACCTTC	CSVFLGTYDGYTF
TRBV9	.	TRBJ1-4	.	TGTGCCAGCACCTCGGGACAAACTAATGAAAAACTGTTTTTT	CASTSGQTNEKLFF
TRBV2	.	TRBJ2-7	TRBD2	TGTGCCAGCGAGCAAGCGGGGGGCGCCTACGAGCAGTACTTC	CASEQAGGAYEQYF
TRBV10-1	.	TRBJ2-7	TRBD2	TGCGCCAGGCTAGCGGGAGACCCTGGGGAGCAGTACTTC	CARLAGDPGEQYF
TRBV25-1	.	TRBJ1-2	.	TGTGCCAGCAGTGAATATGGCATTCCTGGCGGGTACTATGGCTACACCTTC	CASSEYGIPGGYYGYTF
TRBV27	once	TRBJ2-2	.	TGTGCCAGCAGTTTAACGGACAAGAACACCGGGGAGCTGTTTTTT	CASSLTDKNTGELFF
TRBV9	.	TRBJ1-6	.	TGTGCCAGCAGCGTTGGCAGCTCCAATTCACCCCTCCACTTT	CASSVGSSNSPLHF
TRBV19	.	TRBJ2-5	TRBD2	TGTGCCAGTAGTAAAGTAGGAAAAGCGGGGGAGACCCAGTACTTC	CASSKVGKAGETQYF
TRBV9	.	TRBJ1-2	.	TGTGCCAGCAGCGATTCCGGGGCTAACTATGGCTACACCTTC	CASSDSGANYGYTF
TRBV5-1	.	TRBJ1-2	.	TGCGCCAGCAGGTCAATAGGGGTTGACTATGGCTACACCTTC	CASRSIGVDYGYTF
TRBV7-6	.	TRBJ1-1	TRBD1	TGTGCCAGCAGCCAGGGACAGGGGAACACTGAAGCTTTCTTT	CASSQGQGNTEAFF
TRBV19	.	TRBJ1-4	.	TGTGCCAGTAGCACCCTGGATGAAAAACTGTTTTTT	CASSTLDEKLFF
TRBV11-2	.	TRBJ2-3	.	TGTGCCAGCAGCTACCTGAGGGCAGATACGCAGTATTTT	CASSYLRADTQYF
TRBV6-5	.	TRBJ1-3	.	TGTGCCAGCCCCCAGGGTGCAAACACCATATATTTT	CASPQGANTIYF
TRBV6-5	once	TRBJ2-7	.	TGTGCCAGCAGTTACGGGTCCTACGGCGACTACGAGCAGTACTTC	CASSYGSYGDYEQYF
TRBV18	.	TRBJ2-2	TRBD2	TGTGCCAGCTCACCGACTAGCGGGAGTTCCGGGGAGCTGTTTTTT	CASSPTSGSSGELFF
TRBV27	.	TRBJ2-1	TRBD2	TGTGCCACCCGGGGGGTAAACTACAATGAGCAGTTCTTC	CATRGVNYNEQFF
TRBV15	.	TRBJ2-2	.	TGTGCCACCAGCAGAGATTTGGGGGCCGACACCGGGGAGCTGTTTTTT	CATSRDLGADTGELFF
TRBV19	.	TRBJ1-5	.	TGTGCCAGTAGTATGGAGGGCCGTAGCAATCAGCCCCAGCATTTT	CASSMEGRSNQPQHF